This T cell receptor (beta chain) originates from a study of post-analysis software for immune sequencing data. The overall study: In terms of disease course, relapsing-remitting, secondary progressive and progressive-relapsing multiple sclerosis were included. Notes on the study in general: Five or six TRBV segments, TRBV5-6, TRBV5-1 and TRBV20-1 among them, were found more frequent in patients than controls. Multiple sclerosis was associated with a significant reduction in normalized Chao1 diversity relative to controls. The F measure placed samples prepared in the same batch into strongly shared clusters.

Sequencing libraries made from TCR beta cDNA carried unique molecular identifiers. MiXCR, run by TCRdb on the PCR reads, gives a single entry per CDR3 protein. This table holds approximately 730,000 distinct CDR3 sequences, under 60% found once. Notes on this clonotype: Its target is unknown.

This CDR3 has 20 residues. Unmatched junction bases numbered 11, after V lost 2 bases and J lost 1 base. The V gene's germline CDR1 is LGHDT and CDR2 YNNKEL (reference sequence). The sequence derives from a girl aged 10 to 17 with multiple sclerosis. The V and J genes are TRBV3-1 and TRBJ2-4, with 13 positions matching TRBD2. Sequencing was done on a sample of blood. DNA of the CDR3: TGTGCCAGCAGCCAACTAGGACTAGCGGGAGATAGGGTGGCCAAAAACATTCAGTACTTC. It translates to CASSQLGLAGDRVAKNIQYF.